A selection of T cell receptor beta chains follows, all from one sample in a study of blood T cell repertoires in COVID-19. Libraries were prepared by immunoSEQ multiplex PCR; TCRdb keeps only in-frame clonotypes and omits some of them. The repertoire consists of fewer than 300,000 clones, with roughly 84% occurring once and the leading ten covering 2.5% to 3.5%. Material: peripheral blood. The receptors come from a young woman with acute or convalescent COVID-19. CDR3s include the opening cysteine and the closing phenylalanine or tryptophan. The order of the fields is D gene, V gene, clone size, J gene, CDR3 protein, CDR3 DNA. D genes are given only for firm matches. Clone size is stated in some rows and not others, as once, few, many or a class when expanded.

>TRBD1|TRBV10-3|.|TRBJ2-5
CAIATGDVETQYF
TGTGCCATCGCTACAGGGGATGTTGAGACCCAGTACTTC
>TRBD2|TRBV23-1|.|TRBJ2-7
CASSQSKRETTYEQYF
TGCGCCAGCAGTCAATCAAAGCGGGAGACCACCTACGAGCAGTACTTC
>.|TRBV11-3|few|TRBJ2-1
CASSPNMVNEQFF
TGTGCCAGCAGCCCTAATATGGTTAATGAGCAGTTCTTC
>TRBD1|TRBV19|few|TRBJ2-7
CASSRDRGPTYEQYF
TGTGCCAGTAGCAGAGACAGGGGGCCTACCTACGAGCAGTACTTC
>TRBD1|TRBV28|.|TRBJ2-7
CASTDSGTGFREQYF
TGTGCCAGCACCGACTCCGGGACAGGGTTTCGAGAGCAGTACTTC
>.|TRBV27|.|TRBJ1-2
CASSFGGRTNYGYTF
TGTGCCAGCAGTTTTGGAGGCAGGACTAACTATGGCTACACCTTC
>TRBD2|TRBV3-1/TRBV3-2|.|TRBJ2-2
CASSQDWLAGSGELFF
TGTGCCAGCAGCCAAGACTGGCTAGCGGGATCCGGGGAGCTGTTTTTT
>TRBD2|TRBV5-6|.|TRBJ2-7
CASSLSPSGRDYEQYF
TGTGCCAGCAGCTTGTCCCCTAGCGGGAGGGACTACGAGCAGTACTTC
>TRBD2|TRBV4-2|.|TRBJ2-5
CASSQGSSGREETQYF
TGTGCCAGCAGCCAAGGGTCTAGCGGGAGGGAAGAGACCCAGTACTTC
>.|TRBV5-6|once|TRBJ2-7
CASSLGSSYEQYF
TGTGCCAGCAGCTTGGGTAGCTCCTACGAGCAGTACTTC
>.|TRBV6-5|.|TRBJ1-6
CASSYWAADLNSPLHF
TGTGCCAGCAGTTATTGGGCAGCCGACCTAAATTCACCCCTCCACTTT
>TRBD2|TRBV5-1|.|TRBJ2-7
CASSGGAGTSLYEQYF
TGCGCCAGCAGCGGTGGGGCCGGGACTAGCTTGTACGAGCAGTACTTC
>.|TRBV27|.|TRBJ2-7
CASSSLGKTYEQYF
TGTGCCAGCAGTTCCTTGGGCAAAACCTACGAGCAGTACTTC
>TRBD1|TRBV27|.|TRBJ2-1
CASSSRTGSPYNEQFF
TGTGCCAGCAGTTCACGGACAGGATCCCCCTACAATGAGCAGTTCTTC
>.|TRBV4-1|.|TRBJ1-1
CASSLGQSNTEAFF
TGCGCCAGCAGCCTTGGACAGTCGAACACTGAAGCTTTCTTT
>TRBD2|TRBV6-5|.|TRBJ2-7
CASSRDYRSSYEQYF
TGTGCCAGCAGCCGGGACTACCGAAGCTCCTACGAGCAGTACTTC
>TRBD1|TRBV2|.|TRBJ2-3
CASSDSGTGVPDTQYF
TGTGCCAGCAGTGATTCAGGGACAGGGGTGCCAGATACGCAGTATTTT
>TRBD1|TRBV28|.|TRBJ1-5
CASSAWDRGDPNQPQHF
TGTGCCAGCAGTGCATGGGACAGGGGGGACCCTAATCAGCCCCAGCATTTT
>.|TRBV2|.|TRBJ1-4
CASSEMWSGDNEKLFF
TGTGCCAGCAGTGAAATGTGGTCAGGGGATAATGAAAAACTGTTTTTT
>.|TRBV4-3|.|TRBJ2-5
CASSQDRGLWVGETQYF
TGCGCCAGCAGCCAAGATAGGGGATTGTGGGTCGGTGAGACCCAGTACTTC